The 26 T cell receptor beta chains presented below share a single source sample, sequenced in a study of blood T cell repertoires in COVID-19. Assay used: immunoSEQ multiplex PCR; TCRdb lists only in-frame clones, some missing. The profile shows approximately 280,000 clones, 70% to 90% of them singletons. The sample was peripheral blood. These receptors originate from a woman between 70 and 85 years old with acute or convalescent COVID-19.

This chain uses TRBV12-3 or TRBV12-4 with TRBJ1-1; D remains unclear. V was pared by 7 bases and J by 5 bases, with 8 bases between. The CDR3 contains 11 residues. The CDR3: CASTPRTEAFF. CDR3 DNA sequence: TGTGCCAGCACCCCGAGGACTGAAGCTTTCTTT.

CDR3 sequence reads: CASSRELGGAPYEQYF. CDR3 nucleotides: TGTGCCAGCAGCCGAGAACTGGGGGGGGCCCCCTACGAGCAGTACTTC. The chain couples TRBV4-2 to TRBJ2-7; possibly TRBD2 for D (7 bases). Trimming stripped 4 bases from V and 2 bases from J, with 18 bases between. Germline lookup yields CDR1 LGHNA and CDR2 YNFKEQ. The CDR3 covers 16 residues.

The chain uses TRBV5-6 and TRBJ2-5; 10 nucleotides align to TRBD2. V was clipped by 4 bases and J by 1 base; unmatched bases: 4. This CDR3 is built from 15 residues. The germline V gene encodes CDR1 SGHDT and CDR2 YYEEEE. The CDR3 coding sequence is TGTGCCAGCAGCAAAGGACTAGCGGCCCAAGAGACCCAGTACTTC. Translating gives CASSKGLAAQETQYF.

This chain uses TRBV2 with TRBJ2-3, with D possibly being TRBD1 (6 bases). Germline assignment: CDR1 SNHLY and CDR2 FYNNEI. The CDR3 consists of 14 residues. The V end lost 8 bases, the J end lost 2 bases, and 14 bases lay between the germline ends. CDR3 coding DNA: TGTGCCAGCGCGTGGACAGCTCACACAGATACGCAGTATTTT. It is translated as CASAWTAHTDTQYF.

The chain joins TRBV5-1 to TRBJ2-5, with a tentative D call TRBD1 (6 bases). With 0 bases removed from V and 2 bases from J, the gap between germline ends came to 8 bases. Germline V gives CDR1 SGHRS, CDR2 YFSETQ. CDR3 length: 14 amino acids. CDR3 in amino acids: CASSLGGQQETQYF. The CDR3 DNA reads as TGCGCCAGCAGCTTGGGGGGGCAGCAAGAGACCCAGTACTTC.

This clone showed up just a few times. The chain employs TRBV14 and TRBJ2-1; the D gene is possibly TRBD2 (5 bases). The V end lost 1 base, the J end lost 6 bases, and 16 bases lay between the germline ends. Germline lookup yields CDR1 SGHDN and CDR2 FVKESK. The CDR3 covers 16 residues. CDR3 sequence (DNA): TGTGCCAGCAGCCAAGCGTCACGGGGAAGGGTCAATGAGCAGTTCTTC. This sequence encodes CASSQASRGRVNEQFF. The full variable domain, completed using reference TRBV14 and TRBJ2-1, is EAGVTQFPSHSVIEKGQTVTLRCDPISGHDNLYWYRRVMGKEIKFLLHFVKESKQDESGMPNNRFLAERTGGTYSTLKVQPAELEDSGVYFCASSQASRGRVNEQFFGPGTRLTVL.

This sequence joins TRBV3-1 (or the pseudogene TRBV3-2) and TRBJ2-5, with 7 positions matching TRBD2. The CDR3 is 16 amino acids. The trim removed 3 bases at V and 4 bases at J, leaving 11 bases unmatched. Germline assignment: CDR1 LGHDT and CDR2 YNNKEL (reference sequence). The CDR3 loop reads CASSHPGRAAGETQYF. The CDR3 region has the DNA TGTGCCAGCAGCCACCCGGGGAGGGCAGCGGGAGAGACCCAGTACTTC.

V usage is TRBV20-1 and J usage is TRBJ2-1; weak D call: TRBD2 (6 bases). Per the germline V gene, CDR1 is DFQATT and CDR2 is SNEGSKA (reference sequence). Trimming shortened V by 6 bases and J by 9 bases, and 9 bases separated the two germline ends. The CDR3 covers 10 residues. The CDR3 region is CSALGGEQFF. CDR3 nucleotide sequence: TGCAGTGCCCTGGGGGGTGAGCAGTTCTTC.

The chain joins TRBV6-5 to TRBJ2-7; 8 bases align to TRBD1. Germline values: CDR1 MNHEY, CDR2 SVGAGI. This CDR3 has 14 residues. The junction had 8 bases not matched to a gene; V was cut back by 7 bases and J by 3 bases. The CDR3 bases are TGTGCCAGCACTGGGGCAGGGGGCTTCTACGAGCAGTACTTC. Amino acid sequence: CASTGAGGFYEQYF.

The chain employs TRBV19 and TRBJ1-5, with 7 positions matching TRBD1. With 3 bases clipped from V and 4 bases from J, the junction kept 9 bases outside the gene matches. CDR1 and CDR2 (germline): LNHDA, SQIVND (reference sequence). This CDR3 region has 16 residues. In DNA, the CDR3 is TGTGCCAGTAGTATGGGAACAGGGGTTCGTAATCAGCCCCAGCATTTT. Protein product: CASSMGTGVRNQPQHF. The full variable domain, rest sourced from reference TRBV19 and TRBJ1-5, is DGGITQSPKYLFRKEGQNVTLSCEQNLNHDAMYWYRQDPGQGLRLIYYSQIVNDFQKGDIAEGYSVSREKKESFPLTVTSAQKNPTAFYLCASSMGTGVRNQPQHFGDGTRLSIL.

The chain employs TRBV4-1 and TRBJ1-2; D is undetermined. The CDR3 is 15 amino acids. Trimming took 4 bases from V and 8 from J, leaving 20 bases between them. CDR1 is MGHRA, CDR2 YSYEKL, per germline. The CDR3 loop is CASSPPGAGGGGYTF. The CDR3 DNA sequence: TGCGCCAGCAGCCCGCCGGGTGCCGGTGGTGGAGGCTACACCTTC.

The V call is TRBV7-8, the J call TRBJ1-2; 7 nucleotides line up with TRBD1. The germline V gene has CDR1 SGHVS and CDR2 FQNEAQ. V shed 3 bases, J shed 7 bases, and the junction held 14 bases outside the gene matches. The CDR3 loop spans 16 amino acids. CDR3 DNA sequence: TGTGCCAGCAGCTTTGTGGTGGACAGGTTTAGGGGTGGCTACACCTTC. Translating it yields CASSFVVDRFRGGYTF.

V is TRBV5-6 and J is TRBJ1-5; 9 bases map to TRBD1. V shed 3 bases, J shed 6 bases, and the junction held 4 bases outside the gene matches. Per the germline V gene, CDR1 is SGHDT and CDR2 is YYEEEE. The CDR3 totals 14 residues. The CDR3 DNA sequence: TGTGCCAGCAGCTGGGGACAGGGCTCTCAGCCCCAGCATTTT. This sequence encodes CASSWGQGSQPQHF.

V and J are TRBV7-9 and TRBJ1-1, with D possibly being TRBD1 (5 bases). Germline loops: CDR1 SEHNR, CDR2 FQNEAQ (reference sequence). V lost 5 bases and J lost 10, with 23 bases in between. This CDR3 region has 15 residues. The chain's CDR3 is CASSPVDWGSRGAFF. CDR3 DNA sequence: TGTGCCAGCAGCCCAGTAGACTGGGGCTCGCGGGGAGCTTTCTTT.

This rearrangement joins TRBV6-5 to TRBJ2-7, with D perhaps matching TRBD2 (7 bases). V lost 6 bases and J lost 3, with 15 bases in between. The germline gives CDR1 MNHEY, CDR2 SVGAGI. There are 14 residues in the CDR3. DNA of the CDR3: TGTGCCAGCAGGTCACAGGGAGGGAGCTACGAGCAGTACTTC. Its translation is CASRSQGGSYEQYF.

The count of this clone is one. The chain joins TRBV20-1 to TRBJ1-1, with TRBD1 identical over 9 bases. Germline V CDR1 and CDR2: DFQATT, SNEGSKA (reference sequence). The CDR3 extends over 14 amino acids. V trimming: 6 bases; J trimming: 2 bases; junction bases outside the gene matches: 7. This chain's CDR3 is CSASGGQGNTEAFF. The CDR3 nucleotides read TGCAGTGCGAGTGGGGGACAGGGAAACACTGAAGCTTTCTTT.

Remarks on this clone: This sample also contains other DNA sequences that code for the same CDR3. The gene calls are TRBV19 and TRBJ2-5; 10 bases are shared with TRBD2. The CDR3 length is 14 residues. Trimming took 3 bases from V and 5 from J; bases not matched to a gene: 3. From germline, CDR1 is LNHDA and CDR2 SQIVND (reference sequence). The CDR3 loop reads CASSIGSGGETQYF. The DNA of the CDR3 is TGTGCCAGTAGTATTGGTAGCGGGGGGGAGACCCAGTACTTC.

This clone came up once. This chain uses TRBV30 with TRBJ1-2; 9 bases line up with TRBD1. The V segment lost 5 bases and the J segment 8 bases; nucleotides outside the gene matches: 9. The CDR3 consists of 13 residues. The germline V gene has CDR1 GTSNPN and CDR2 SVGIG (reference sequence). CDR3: CAWGGTGKGGYTF. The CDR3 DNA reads TGTGCCTGGGGAGGGACAGGGAAAGGCGGCTACACCTTC. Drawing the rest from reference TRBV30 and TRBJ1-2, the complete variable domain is SQTIHQWPATLVQPVGSPLSLECTVEGTSNPNLYWYRQAAGRGLQLLFYSVGIGQISSEVPQNLSASRPQDRQFILSSKKLLLSDSGFYLCAWGGTGKGGYTFGSGTRLTVV.

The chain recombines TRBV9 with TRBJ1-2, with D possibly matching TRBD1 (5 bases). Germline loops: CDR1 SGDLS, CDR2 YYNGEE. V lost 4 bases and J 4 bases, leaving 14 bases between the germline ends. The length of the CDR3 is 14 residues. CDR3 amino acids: CASSPLGGGYGYTF. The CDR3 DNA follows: TGTGCCAGCAGCCCGCTTGGGGGGGGCTATGGCTACACCTTC.

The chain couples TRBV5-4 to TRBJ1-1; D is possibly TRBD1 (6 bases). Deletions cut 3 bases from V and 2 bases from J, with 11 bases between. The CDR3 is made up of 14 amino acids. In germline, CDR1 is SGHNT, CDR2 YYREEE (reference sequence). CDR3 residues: CASSSPTGNTEAFF. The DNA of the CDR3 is TGTGCCAGCAGCTCACCGACAGGAAACACTGAAGCTTTCTTT.

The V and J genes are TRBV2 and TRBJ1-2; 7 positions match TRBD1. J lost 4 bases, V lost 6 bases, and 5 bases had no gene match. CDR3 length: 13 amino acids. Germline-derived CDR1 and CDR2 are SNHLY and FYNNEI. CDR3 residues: CASRQGQSYGYTF. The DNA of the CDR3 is TGTGCCAGCAGGCAGGGACAGTCCTATGGCTACACCTTC.

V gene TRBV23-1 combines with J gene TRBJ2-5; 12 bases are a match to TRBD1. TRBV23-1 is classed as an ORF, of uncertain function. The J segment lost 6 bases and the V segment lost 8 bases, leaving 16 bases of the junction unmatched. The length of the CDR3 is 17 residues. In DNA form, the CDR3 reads TGCGCCAGCGGCACACTCTACCGGGACAGGGGGCAGAAGACCCAGTACTTC. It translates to CASGTLYRDRGQKTQYF.

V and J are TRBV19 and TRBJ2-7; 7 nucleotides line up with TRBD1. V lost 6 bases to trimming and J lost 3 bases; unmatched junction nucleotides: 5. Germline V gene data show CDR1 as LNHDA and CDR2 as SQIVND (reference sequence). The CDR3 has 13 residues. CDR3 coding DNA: TGTGCCAGTAGCAAGACAGGGAGCTACGAGCAGTACTTC. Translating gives CASSKTGSYEQYF.

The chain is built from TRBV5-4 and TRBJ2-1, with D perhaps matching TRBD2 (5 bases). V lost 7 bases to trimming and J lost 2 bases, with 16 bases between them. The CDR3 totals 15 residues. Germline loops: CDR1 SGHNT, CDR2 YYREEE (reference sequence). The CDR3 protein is CASGEPSRPYNEQFF. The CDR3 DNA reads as TGTGCCAGCGGGGAGCCGAGCAGACCCTACAATGAGCAGTTCTTC. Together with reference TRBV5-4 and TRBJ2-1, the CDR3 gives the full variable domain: ETGVTQSPTHLIKTRGQQVTLRCSSQSGHNTVSWYQQALGQGPQFIFQYYREEENGRGNFPPRFSGLQFPNYSSELNVNALELDDSALYLCASGEPSRPYNEQFFGPGTRLTVL.

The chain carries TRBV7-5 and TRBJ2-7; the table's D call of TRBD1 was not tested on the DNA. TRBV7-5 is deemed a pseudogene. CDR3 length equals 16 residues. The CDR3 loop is CARSPRPGQGPYEQYF. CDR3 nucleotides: TGTGCCAGAAGCCCTCGACCGGGACAGGGACCGTACGAGCAGTACTTC.

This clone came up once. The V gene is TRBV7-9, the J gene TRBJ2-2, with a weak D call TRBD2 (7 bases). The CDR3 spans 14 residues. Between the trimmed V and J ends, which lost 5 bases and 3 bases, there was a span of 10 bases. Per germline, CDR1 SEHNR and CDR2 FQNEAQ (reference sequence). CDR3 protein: CASSPGGYTGELFF. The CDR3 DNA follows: TGTGCCAGCAGCCCGGGGGGCTACACCGGGGAGCTGTTTTTT.